This T cell receptor beta chain stems from a study of blood T cell repertoires in COVID-19. Germline lookup yields CDR1 SGHRS and CDR2 YFSETQ. The CDR3 is 15 amino acids. The V segment lost 0 bases and the J segment 5 bases; nucleotides outside the gene matches: 5. Here immunoSEQ multiplex PCR was the method, and the copy in TCRdb shows in-frame clones only, minus some. The profile shows about 140,000 clones, more than 65% of them singletons. Sequenced material: peripheral blood. The chain links TRBV5-1 to TRBJ2-1; 7 bases are shared with TRBD1. This TCR derives from a woman aged 60-75 years with acute or convalescent COVID-19. The CDR3 loop is CASSLAGTVNNEQFF. CDR3 coding DNA: TGCGCCAGCAGCTTGGCCGGGACAGTTAACAATGAGCAGTTCTTC.